The sequence of this T cell receptor (beta chain) was determined in a study of cytomegalovirus exposure and HLA in healthy donors. CDR1 SSHAT and CDR2 FNYEAQ come from the germline V gene (reference sequence). Between the trimmed V and J ends, which lost 5 bases and 1 base, there was a span of 8 bases. CDR3 length: 13 amino acids. The PCR employed 60 Vbeta primers together with 13 Jbeta primers. Generated by immunoSEQ multiplex PCR, the TCRdb table keeps only in-frame clones and is missing some. The sample lists under 200,000 clones, 12% seen once, with about 7.8% in the top ten. Study-level findings and limits: Previously analyzed data showed that most TCR beta V segments were productive at a frequency of about 87% or about 30%. TCR beta sequences reportedly predicted most subjects' HLA-A and HLA-B alleles accurately.

With regard to this clone: What it binds is not known.

V and J are TRBV7-7 and TRBJ2-5; perhaps TRBD2 as D (5 bases). This receptor was identified in a man aged 50-60 years in good health and CMV-seropositive. The source material was PBMCs. In DNA form, the CDR3 reads TGTGCCAGCAGCATCGGGATCCAAGAGACCCAGTACTTC. Its protein product is CASSIGIQETQYF.